This passage covers 27 T cell receptor beta chains from one sample sequenced in a study of T-cell reconstitution after alpha-beta-depleted transplantation in children. TCRbeta library preparation incorporated unique molecular identifiers. TCRdb recomputed calls from the PCR reads with MiXCR, one row per CDR3 protein. The sample yields about 500,000 distinct CDR3 sequences, approximately 30% seen once. The specimen was PBMCs from the stem cell graft donor, collected from the stem cell graft. The receptors were gathered from a human donor who donated a stem cell graft to a child with aplastic anemia.

This clonotype turned up a few times. The genes are TRBV29-1 and TRBJ2-6; weak D call: TRBD2 (6 bases). Trimming removed 4 bases from V and 6 bases from J, with 13 bases in between. The germline V gene has CDR1 SQVTM and CDR2 ANQGSEA. This CDR3 contains 14 residues. For the CDR3, the DNA is TGCAGCGTTGGGTTAGGGGAGGCGGCCAACGTCCTGACTTTC. It encodes CSVGLGEAANVLTF.

This clonotype showed up many times. V and J are TRBV5-1 and TRBJ2-1; no clear D gene. CDR1 SGHRS and CDR2 YFSETQ come from the germline V gene. This CDR3 is 14 amino acids long. V was clipped by 0 bases and J by 7 bases, with 11 bases between them. CDR3 amino acids: CASSLGRMGNEQFF. CDR3 nucleotides: TGCGCCAGCAGCTTGGGAAGGATGGGAAATGAGCAGTTCTTC.

The chain employs TRBV18 and TRBJ2-5; D call uncertain. V gave up 2 bases and J gave up 1 base, with 5 bases separating them. Germline loops: CDR1 KGHSH, CDR2 LQKENI. CDR3 length: 13 residues. Here the CDR3 DNA reads TGTGCCAGCTCACCAGGCTTCCAAGAGACCCAGTACTTC. Amino acids: CASSPGFQETQYF.

This chain connects TRBV7-9 to TRBJ2-1; D not resolved. The CDR3 loop spans 14 amino acids. Germline CDR1 is SEHNR and CDR2 is FQNEAQ (reference sequence). Trimming removed 1 base at V and 3 bases at J, with 7 bases between. CDR3 sequence reads: CASSLVLVYNEQFF. The CDR3 nucleotides read TGTGCCAGCAGCTTAGTTCTAGTCTACAATGAGCAGTTCTTC.

This clonotype has just a few counts. The rearrangement joins TRBV6-8 to TRBJ2-1, with D unclear. Deletions cut 4 bases from V and 9 bases from J, with 7 bases between. This CDR3 is 11 amino acids long. The germline gives CDR1 MNHGY, CDR2 SAAAGT. Written as DNA, the CDR3 is TGTGCCAGCAGTTTGCCCATTGAGCAGTTCTTC. Amino acid sequence: CASSLPIEQFF.

This clonotype was seen a few times. The rearrangement links TRBV12-3 or TRBV12-4 to TRBJ1-5; D gene ambiguous. There are 14 residues in the CDR3. Trimming shortened V by 4 bases and J by 2 bases, and 9 bases separated the two germline ends. CDR3 sequence: CASSSARGNQPQHF. For the CDR3, the DNA is TGTGCCAGCAGTTCGGCAAGGGGCAATCAGCCCCAGCATTTT.

The chain recombines TRBV20-1 with TRBJ2-1; D call uncertain. Trimming pared 5 bases from V and 12 bases from J, leaving 11 bases between. This CDR3 contains 10 residues. Germline V gene sequence: CDR1 DFQATT, CDR2 SNEGSKA (reference sequence). The CDR3 sequence: CSARGESQFF. In DNA form, the CDR3 reads TGCAGTGCTCGTGGAGAATCGCAGTTCTTC.

The chain combines TRBV7-2 with TRBJ2-3; possible D gene TRBD2, 6 bases. The CDR3 is 15 amino acids. The V gene lost 1 base and the J gene lost 1 base, with 9 bases spanning the gap. CDR1 SGHTA and CDR2 FQGNSA come from the germline V gene. The CDR3 bases are TGTGCCAGCAGCTTAGAGGCTAGCGGCACAGATACGCAGTATTTT. Protein product: CASSLEASGTDTQYF.

The chain uses TRBV7-2 and TRBJ1-4; 7 bases fit TRBD1. This CDR3 is built from 13 residues. V was pared by 7 bases and J by 7 bases, with 6 bases of the junction left unmatched. Germline V gives CDR1 SGHTA, CDR2 FQGNSA. The CDR3: CASKQGPGEKLFF. The CDR3 DNA is TGTGCCAGCAAACAGGGGCCTGGTGAAAAACTGTTTTTT.

The CDR3 loop is CSVEGDRPGAFF. The CDR3 bases are TGCAGCGTTGAAGGAGACAGGCCTGGAGCTTTCTTT. The V and J genes are TRBV29-1 and TRBJ1-1; tentative D call: TRBD1 (6 bases). CDR3 length equals 12 residues. Germline V gene data show CDR1 as SQVTM and CDR2 as ANQGSEA. V lost 1 base, J lost 10 bases, and 13 bases lay in between.

This clonotype was recorded a few times. The V call is TRBV6-1, the J call TRBJ2-7, with D perhaps TRBD1 (6 bases). The CDR3 contains 14 residues. Trimming left V 6 bases short and J 5 bases short, with 17 bases between. Germline loops: CDR1 MNHNS, CDR2 SASEGT. The DNA of the CDR3 is TGTGCCAGCAGGTTCCTACAGGGTGCGGACGAGCAGTACTTC. Its protein is CASRFLQGADEQYF.

The CDR3 coding sequence is TGTGCCAGCAGTTCCCGGACTAGATCCGGGGAGCTGTTTTTT. The encoded protein is CASSSRTRSGELFF. The V gene is TRBV12-3 or TRBV12-4, the J gene TRBJ2-2; TRBD2 matches at 7 bases. J lost 6 bases, V lost 4 bases, and 5 bases had no gene match. CDR3 size: 14 residues.

V and J are TRBV29-1 and TRBJ2-3; 10 bases line up with TRBD2. Germline CDR1 SQVTM, CDR2 ANQGSEA. The V gene end was trimmed by 4 bases and the J gene end by 1 base; junction bases not matched to a gene: 2. The CDR3 totals 14 residues. The CDR3 DNA reads as TGCAGCGTTGGGACTAGCGGCGGCACAGATACGCAGTATTTT. This codes for CSVGTSGGTDTQYF.

The V and J genes are TRBV5-1 and TRBJ1-1, with 7 bases matching TRBD1. Per germline, CDR1 SGHRS and CDR2 YFSETQ. The CDR3 consists of 14 residues. J was trimmed by 3 bases and V by 3 bases; bases with no gene match: 5. The CDR3 DNA follows: TGCGCCAGCAGCTGGGGACAGACATACACTGAAGCTTTCTTT. Amino acids: CASSWGQTYTEAFF.

CDR3 sequence: CASSLGPARGKETQYF. The CDR3 coding sequence is TGTGCCAGCAGCTTAGGCCCCGCCAGGGGAAAAGAGACCCAGTACTTC. This chain joins TRBV11-2 and TRBJ2-5; TRBD1 might be the D (6 bases). CDR1 and CDR2 from the germline V gene are SGHAT and FQNNGV. With 1 base removed from V and 3 bases from J, the gap between germline ends came to 15 bases. This CDR3 spans 16 amino acids.

J is TRBJ2-7 and V is TRBV9; 10 nucleotides line up with TRBD2. This CDR3 has 14 residues. Germline CDR1 reads SGDLS; CDR2 reads YYNGEE. J was trimmed by 5 bases and V by 2 bases; bases with no gene match: 4. The CDR3 protein is CASSVSGRADEQYF. The CDR3 bases are TGTGCCAGCAGCGTGAGCGGGAGGGCCGACGAGCAGTACTTC.

The chain has TRBV5-1 and TRBJ2-6; 10 bases fit TRBD2. The CDR3 has 18 amino acids. Per germline, CDR1 SGHRS and CDR2 YFSETQ. Trimming removed 2 bases from V and 1 base from J; junction bases left unmatched: 6. CDR3 residues: CASSFPGLATSGANVLTF. The DNA of the CDR3 is TGCGCCAGCAGCTTTCCGGGACTAGCGACATCTGGGGCCAACGTCCTGACTTTC.

This chain joins TRBV12-3 or TRBV12-4 and TRBJ2-3, with 13 bases fitting TRBD2. V shed 5 bases and J 8 bases; nucleotides not matched to a gene: 13. The CDR3 loop spans 17 amino acids. The CDR3 here is CASSTQSGLAGESTQYF. The CDR3 DNA reads as TGTGCCAGCAGTACCCAAAGTGGACTAGCGGGAGAAAGTACGCAGTATTTT.

This clonotype was seen more than once but under ten times. The chain is built from TRBV5-1 and TRBJ2-3; a weak D match, TRBD2 (6 bases). The CDR3 extends over 13 amino acids. With 6 bases removed from V and 2 bases from J, the gap between germline ends came to 10 bases. The germline V gene encodes CDR1 SGHRS and CDR2 YFSETQ. CDR3 sequence reads: CASMRDSTDTQYF. CDR3 coding DNA: TGCGCCAGCATGCGGGACTCCACAGATACGCAGTATTTT. Complete variable domain (other parts from reference TRBV5-1 and TRBJ2-3): KAGVTQTPRYLIKTRGQQVTLSCSPISGHRSVSWYQQTPGQGLQFLFEYFSETQRNKGNFPGRFSGRQFSNSRSEMNVSTLELGDSALYLCASMRDSTDTQYFGPGTRLTVL.

Regarding this clonotype: Sequence at one end of the junction differs from germline and may be a read error. The chain uses TRBV18 and TRBJ1-2; D gene ambiguous. CDR1 and CDR2 from the germline V gene are KGHSH and LQKENI. The CDR3 sequence is 14 residues long. CDR3 in amino acids: CASTPAAEVYGYTF. DNA of the CDR3: TGTGCCAGCACACCTGCGGCCGAAGTGTATGGCTACACCTTC.

V is TRBV9 and J is TRBJ2-1; 11 positions match TRBD1. This CDR3 region has 16 residues. Germline V lookup: CDR1 SGDLS, CDR2 YYNGEE. Trimming at V came to 2 bases and at J to 6 bases, leaving 7 bases not matched to a gene. CDR3 nucleotide sequence: TGTGCCAGCAGCGTGTGGACAGGGGGCGTTGGCAATGAGCAGTTCTTC. It yields the protein CASSVWTGGVGNEQFF.

J is TRBJ2-4 and V is TRBV2; D is unclear. The CDR3 runs 13 residues. With 5 bases removed from V and 2 bases from J, the gap between germline ends came to 7 bases. From germline, CDR1 is SNHLY and CDR2 FYNNEI. In DNA, the CDR3 is TGTGCCAGCAGTCCGGATACCAAAAACATTCAGTACTTC. Translation: CASSPDTKNIQYF.

The count of this clonotype is one. The chain has TRBV5-1 and TRBJ2-1; the match to TRBD2 covers 12 bases. Per the germline V gene, CDR1 is SGHRS and CDR2 is YFSETQ. V lost 5 bases, J lost 4 bases, and 13 bases stayed unmatched. This CDR3 has 18 amino acids. CDR3 DNA: TGCGCCAGCAGACCGGGACTAGCGGGTAACGCCCTATACAATGAGCAGTTCTTC. Translation: CASRPGLAGNALYNEQFF.

The chain couples TRBV5-4 to TRBJ2-3; TRBD1 matches at 7 bases. In germline, CDR1 is SGHNT, CDR2 YYREEE (reference sequence). The V segment lost 0 bases and the J segment 6 bases; nucleotides outside the gene matches: 7. This CDR3 has 15 residues. The CDR3 bases are TGTGCCAGCAGCTTGGGACAGGGTACAGCGGATACGCAGTATTTT. It specifies CASSLGQGTADTQYF.

V and J are TRBV2 and TRBJ1-5, with TRBD1 identical over 8 bases. The CDR3 runs 14 residues. Per the germline V gene, CDR1 is SNHLY and CDR2 is FYNNEI. Trimming cost V 6 bases and J 4 bases; bases outside gene matches: 5. In DNA form, the CDR3 reads TGTGCCAGCAGCCAACAGGGGGGAAATCAGCCCCAGCATTTT. Protein: CASSQQGGNQPQHF.

This clonotype showed up just a few times. The V and J genes are TRBV12-3 or TRBV12-4 and TRBJ2-1; TRBD2 matches 9 bases. V lost 4 bases and J lost 6; bases outside the gene matches: 4. The CDR3 spans 14 residues. CDR3 DNA sequence: TGTGCCAGCAGTTCCGGGACTAGCATCAATGAGCAGTTCTTC. Translation: CASSSGTSINEQFF.

This clonotype was detected only a few times. This chain connects TRBV7-2 to TRBJ2-1; D may be TRBD2 (5 bases). The CDR3 covers 16 residues. Germline V gene lookup returns CDR1 SGHTA and CDR2 FQGNSA. V was cut by 5 bases and J by 0 bases, with 14 bases left in between. The CDR3 region is CASSPRVGSSYNEQFF. The CDR3 region has the DNA TGTGCCAGCAGCCCGAGGGTAGGGAGCTCCTACAATGAGCAGTTCTTC.